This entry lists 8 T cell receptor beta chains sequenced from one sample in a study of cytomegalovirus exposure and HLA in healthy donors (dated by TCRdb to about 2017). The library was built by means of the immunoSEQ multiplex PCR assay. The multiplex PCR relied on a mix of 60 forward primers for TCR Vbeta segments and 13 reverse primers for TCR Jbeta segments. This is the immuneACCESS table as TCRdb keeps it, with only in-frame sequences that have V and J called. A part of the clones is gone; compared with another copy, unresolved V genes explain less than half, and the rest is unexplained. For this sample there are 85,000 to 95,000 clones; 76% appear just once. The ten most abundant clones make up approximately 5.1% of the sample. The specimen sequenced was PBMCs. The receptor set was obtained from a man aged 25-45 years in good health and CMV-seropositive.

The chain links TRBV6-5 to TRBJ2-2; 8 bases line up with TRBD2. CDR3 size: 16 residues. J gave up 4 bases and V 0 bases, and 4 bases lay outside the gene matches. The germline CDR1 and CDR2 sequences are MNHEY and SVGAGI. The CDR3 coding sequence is TGTGCCAGCAGTTACTCGTCACTAGCGGCCACCGGGGAGCTGTTTTTT. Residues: CASSYSSLAATGELFF.

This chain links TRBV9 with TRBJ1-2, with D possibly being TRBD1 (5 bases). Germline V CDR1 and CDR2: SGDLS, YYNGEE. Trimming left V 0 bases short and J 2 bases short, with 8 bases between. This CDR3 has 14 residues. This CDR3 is CASSVGTKNYGYTF. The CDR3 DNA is TGTGCCAGCAGCGTAGGGACAAAGAACTATGGCTACACCTTC.

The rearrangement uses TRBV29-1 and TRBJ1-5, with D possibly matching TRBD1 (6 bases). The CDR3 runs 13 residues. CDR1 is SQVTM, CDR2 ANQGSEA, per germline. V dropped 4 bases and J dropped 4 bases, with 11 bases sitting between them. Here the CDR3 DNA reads TGCAGCGTTGGGCAGGGGATTAATCAGCCCCAGCATTTT. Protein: CSVGQGINQPQHF.

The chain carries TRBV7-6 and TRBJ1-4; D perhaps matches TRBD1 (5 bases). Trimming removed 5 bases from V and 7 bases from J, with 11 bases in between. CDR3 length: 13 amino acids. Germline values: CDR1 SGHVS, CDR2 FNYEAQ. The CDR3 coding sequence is TGTGCCAGCAGCCCTGTTCAGGGTGAAAAACTGTTTTTT. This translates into CASSPVQGEKLFF.

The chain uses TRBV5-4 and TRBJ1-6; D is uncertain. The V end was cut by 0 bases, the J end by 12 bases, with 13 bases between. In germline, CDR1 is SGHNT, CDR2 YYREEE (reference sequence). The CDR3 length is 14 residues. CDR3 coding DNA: TGTGCCAGCAGCTTGGAGCCGGGGATGGGACCCCTCCACTTT. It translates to CASSLEPGMGPLHF.

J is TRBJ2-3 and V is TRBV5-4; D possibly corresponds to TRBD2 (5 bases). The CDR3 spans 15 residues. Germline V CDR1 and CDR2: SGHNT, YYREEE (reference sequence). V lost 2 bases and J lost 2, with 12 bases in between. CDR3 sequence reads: CASSLGGSNTDTQYF. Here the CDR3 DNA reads TGTGCCAGCAGCTTAGGAGGCAGCAACACAGATACGCAGTATTTT.

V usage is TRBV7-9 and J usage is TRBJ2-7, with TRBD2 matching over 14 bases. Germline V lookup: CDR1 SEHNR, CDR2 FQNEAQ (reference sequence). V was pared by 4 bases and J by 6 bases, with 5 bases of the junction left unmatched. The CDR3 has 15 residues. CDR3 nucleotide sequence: TGTGCCAGCAGCTCCCAAGGGACTAGCGGGAGCGAGCAGTACTTC. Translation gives CASSSQGTSGSEQYF. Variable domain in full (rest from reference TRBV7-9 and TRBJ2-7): DTGVSQNPRHKITKRGQNVTFRCDPISEHNRLYWYRQTLGQGPEFLTYFQNEAQLEKSRLLSDRFSAERPKGSFSTLEIQRTEQGDSAMYLCASSSQGTSGSEQYFGPGTRLTVT.

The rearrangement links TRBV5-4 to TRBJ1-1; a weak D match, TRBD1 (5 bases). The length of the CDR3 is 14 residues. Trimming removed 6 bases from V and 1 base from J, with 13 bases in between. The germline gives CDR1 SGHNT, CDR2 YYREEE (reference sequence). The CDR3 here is CASNRQNTNTEAFF. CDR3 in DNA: TGTGCCAGCAATAGACAGAACACGAACACTGAAGCTTTCTTT.